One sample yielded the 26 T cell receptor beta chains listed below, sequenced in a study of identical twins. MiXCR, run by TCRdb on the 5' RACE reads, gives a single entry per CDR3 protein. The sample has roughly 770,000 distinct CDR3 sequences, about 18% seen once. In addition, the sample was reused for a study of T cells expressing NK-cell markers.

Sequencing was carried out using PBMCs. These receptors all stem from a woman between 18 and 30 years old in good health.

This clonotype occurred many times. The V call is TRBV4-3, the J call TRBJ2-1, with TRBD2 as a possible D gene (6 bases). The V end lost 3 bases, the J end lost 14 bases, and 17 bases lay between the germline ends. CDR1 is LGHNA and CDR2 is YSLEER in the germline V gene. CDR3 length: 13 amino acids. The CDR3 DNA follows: TGCGCCAGCAGCCAGACGGCTGGGGGGACGAAGTTCTTC. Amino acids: CASSQTAGGTKFF.

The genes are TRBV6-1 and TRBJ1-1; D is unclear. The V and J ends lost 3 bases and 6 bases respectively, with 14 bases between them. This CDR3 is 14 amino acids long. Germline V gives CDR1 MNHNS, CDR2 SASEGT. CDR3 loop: CASSEVPLDSEAFF. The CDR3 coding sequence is TGTGCCAGCAGTGAGGTACCACTAGATTCTGAAGCTTTCTTT.

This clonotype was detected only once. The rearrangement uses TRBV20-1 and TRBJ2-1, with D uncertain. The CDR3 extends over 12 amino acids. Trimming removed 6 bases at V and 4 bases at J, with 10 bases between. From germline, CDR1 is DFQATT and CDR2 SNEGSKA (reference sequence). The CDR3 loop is CSANDPYNEQFF. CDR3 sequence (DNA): TGCAGTGCCAATGACCCTTACAATGAGCAGTTCTTC.

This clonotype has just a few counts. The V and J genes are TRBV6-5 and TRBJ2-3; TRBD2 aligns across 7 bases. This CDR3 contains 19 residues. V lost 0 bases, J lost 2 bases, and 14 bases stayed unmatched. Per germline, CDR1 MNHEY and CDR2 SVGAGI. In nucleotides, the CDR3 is TGTGCCAGCAGTTACTCGAGAAGCAGAGGCGGGGGAAACACAGATACGCAGTATTTT. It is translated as CASSYSRSRGGGNTDTQYF.

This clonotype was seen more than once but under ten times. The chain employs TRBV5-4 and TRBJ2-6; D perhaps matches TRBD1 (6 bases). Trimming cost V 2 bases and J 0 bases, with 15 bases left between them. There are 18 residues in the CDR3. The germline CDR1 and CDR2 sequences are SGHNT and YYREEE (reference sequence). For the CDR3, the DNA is TGTGCCAGCAGCTTTCCGGGACAAGTCGTCTCTGGGGCCAACGTCCTGACTTTC. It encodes CASSFPGQVVSGANVLTF.

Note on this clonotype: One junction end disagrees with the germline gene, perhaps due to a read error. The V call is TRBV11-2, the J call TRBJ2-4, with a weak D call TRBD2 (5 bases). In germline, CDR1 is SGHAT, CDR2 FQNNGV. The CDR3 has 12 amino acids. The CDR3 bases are TGTGCCAGCAGCATAGACGGGGACATTCAGTACTTC. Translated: CASSIDGDIQYF.

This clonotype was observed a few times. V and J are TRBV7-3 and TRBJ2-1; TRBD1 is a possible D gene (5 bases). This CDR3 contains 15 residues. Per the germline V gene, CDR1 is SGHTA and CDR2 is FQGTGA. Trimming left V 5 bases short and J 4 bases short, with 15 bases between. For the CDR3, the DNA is TGTGCCAGCAGCGTTACAGGCGCTGAGTACAATGAGCAGTTCTTC. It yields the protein CASSVTGAEYNEQFF.

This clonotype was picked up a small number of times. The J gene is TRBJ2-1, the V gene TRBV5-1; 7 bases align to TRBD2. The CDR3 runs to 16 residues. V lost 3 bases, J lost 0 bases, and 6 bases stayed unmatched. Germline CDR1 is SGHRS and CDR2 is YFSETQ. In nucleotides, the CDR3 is TGCGCCAGCAGCTGGGGGGGGGGAACCTCCTACAATGAGCAGTTCTTC. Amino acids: CASSWGGGTSYNEQFF.

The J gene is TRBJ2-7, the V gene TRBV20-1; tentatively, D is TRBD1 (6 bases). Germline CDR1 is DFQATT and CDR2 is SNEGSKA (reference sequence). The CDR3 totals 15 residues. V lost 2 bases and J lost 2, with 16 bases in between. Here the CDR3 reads CSARLGQYSPYEQYF. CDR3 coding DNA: TGCAGTGCTAGATTAGGACAGTATTCCCCCTACGAGCAGTACTTC.

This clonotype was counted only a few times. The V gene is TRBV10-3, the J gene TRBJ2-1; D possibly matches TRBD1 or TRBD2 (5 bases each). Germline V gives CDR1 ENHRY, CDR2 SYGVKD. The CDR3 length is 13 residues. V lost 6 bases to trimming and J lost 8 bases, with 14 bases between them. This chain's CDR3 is CAIRGTTGYEQFF. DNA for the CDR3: TGTGCCATCAGAGGGACGACCGGCTATGAGCAGTTCTTC.

The CDR3 loop is CASSVVAGAEQYF. The CDR3 region has the DNA TGTGCCAGCAGCGTAGTAGCTGGGGCCGAGCAGTACTTC. The rearrangement links TRBV9 to TRBJ2-7, with a tentative D call TRBD1 (5 bases). Per germline, CDR1 SGDLS and CDR2 YYNGEE. This CDR3 has 13 amino acids. Trimming cost V 0 bases and J 6 bases, with 10 bases left between them.

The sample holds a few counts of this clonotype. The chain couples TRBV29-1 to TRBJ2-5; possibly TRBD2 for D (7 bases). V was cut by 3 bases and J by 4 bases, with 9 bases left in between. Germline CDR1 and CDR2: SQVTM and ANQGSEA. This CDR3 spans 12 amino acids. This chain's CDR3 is CSVDRGAETQYF. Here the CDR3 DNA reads TGCAGCGTTGACCGGGGGGCAGAGACCCAGTACTTC.

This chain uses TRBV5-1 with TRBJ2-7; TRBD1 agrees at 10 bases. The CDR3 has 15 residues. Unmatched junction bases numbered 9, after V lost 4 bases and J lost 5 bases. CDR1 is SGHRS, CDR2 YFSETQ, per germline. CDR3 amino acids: CASSPGGTGAHEQYF. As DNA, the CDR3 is TGCGCCAGCAGCCCGGGCGGGACAGGGGCCCACGAGCAGTACTTC. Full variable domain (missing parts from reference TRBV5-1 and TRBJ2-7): KAGVTQTPRYLIKTRGQQVTLSCSPISGHRSVSWYQQTPGQGLQFLFEYFSETQRNKGNFPGRFSGRQFSNSRSEMNVSTLELGDSALYLCASSPGGTGAHEQYFGPGTRLTVT.

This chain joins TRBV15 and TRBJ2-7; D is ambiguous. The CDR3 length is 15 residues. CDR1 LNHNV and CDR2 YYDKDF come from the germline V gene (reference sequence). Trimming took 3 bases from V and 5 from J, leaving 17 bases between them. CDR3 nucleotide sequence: TGTGCCACCAGCAGTGGGCCGACCCTGAACCACGAGCAGTACTTC. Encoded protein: CATSSGPTLNHEQYF.

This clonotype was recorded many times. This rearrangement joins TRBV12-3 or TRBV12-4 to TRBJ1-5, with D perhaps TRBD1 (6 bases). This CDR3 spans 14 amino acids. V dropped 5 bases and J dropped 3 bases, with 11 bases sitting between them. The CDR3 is CASSPGAYNQPQHF. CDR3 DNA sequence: TGTGCCAGCAGTCCAGGGGCCTACAATCAGCCCCAGCATTTT.

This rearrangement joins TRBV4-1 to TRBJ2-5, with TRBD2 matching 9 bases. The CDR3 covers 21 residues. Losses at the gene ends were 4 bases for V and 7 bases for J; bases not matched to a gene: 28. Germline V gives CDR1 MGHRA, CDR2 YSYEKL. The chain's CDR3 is CASSPTSGEWRRPRARRTQYF. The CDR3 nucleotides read TGCGCCAGCAGCCCGACTAGCGGAGAGTGGAGACGCCCCCGGGCTCGGAGGACCCAGTACTTC.

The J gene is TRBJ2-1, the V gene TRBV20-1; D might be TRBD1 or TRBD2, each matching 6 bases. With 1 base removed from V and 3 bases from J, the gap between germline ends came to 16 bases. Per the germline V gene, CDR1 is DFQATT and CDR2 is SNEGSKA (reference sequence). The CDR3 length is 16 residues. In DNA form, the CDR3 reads TGCAGTGCTAGAGTTCCGGGGGCGATTAACTACAATGAGCAGTTCTTC. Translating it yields CSARVPGAINYNEQFF.

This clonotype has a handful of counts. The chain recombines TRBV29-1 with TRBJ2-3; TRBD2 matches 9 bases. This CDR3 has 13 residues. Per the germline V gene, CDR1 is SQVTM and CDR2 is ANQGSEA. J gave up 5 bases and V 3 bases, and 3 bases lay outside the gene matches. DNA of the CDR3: TGCAGCGTTGAGCTAGCGGGACGAGATACGCAGTATTTT. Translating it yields CSVELAGRDTQYF.

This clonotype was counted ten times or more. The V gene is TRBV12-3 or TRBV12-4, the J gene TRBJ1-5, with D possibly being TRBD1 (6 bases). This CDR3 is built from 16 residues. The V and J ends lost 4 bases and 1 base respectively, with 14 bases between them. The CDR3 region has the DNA TGTGCCAGCAGTTCCAGAACAGGGCGCAGCAATCAGCCCCAGCATTTT. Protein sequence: CASSSRTGRSNQPQHF.

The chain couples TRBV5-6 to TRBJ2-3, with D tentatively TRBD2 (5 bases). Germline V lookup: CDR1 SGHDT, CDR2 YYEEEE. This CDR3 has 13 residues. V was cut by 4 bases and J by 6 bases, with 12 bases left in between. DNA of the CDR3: TGTGCCAGCAGCCGAGGACTTGCGGATACGCAGTATTTT. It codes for CASSRGLADTQYF.

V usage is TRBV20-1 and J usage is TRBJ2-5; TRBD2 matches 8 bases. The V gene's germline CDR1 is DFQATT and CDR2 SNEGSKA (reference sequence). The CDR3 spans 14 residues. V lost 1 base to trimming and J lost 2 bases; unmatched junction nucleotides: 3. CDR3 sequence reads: CSARVAGLQETQYF. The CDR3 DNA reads TGCAGTGCTAGAGTAGCGGGATTACAAGAGACCCAGTACTTC.

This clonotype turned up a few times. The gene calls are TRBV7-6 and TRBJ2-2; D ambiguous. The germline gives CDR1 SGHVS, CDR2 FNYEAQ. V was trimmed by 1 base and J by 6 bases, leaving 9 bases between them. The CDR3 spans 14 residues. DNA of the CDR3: TGTGCCAGCAGCTTAGAAATACGACCCGGGGAGCTGTTTTTT. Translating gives CASSLEIRPGELFF.

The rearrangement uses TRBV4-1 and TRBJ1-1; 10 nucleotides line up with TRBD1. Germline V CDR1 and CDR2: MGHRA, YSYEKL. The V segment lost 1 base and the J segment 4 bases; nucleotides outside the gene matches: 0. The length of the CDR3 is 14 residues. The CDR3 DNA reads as TGCGCCAGCAGCCAAGGGGACAGGGGCACTGAAGCTTTCTTT. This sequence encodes CASSQGDRGTEAFF.

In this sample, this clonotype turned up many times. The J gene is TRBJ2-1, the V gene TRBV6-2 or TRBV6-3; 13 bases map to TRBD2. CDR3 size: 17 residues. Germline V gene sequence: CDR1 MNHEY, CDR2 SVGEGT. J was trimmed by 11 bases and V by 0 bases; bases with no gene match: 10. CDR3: CASSYSTVILAGGKQFF. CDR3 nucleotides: TGTGCCAGCAGTTACTCGACGGTAATACTAGCGGGAGGGAAGCAGTTCTTC.

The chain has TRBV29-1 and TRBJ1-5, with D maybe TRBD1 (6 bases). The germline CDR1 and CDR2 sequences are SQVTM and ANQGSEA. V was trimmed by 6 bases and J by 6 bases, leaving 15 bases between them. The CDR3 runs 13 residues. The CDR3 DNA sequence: TGCAGCGTGGGGAGTGACAGGTCTCAGCCCCAGCATTTT. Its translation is CSVGSDRSQPQHF.

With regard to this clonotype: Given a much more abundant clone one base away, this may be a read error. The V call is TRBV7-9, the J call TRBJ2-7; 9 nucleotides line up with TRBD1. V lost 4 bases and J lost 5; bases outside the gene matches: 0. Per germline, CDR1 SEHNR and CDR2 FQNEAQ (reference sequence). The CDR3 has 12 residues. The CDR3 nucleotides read TGTGCCAGCAGCTGGGACAGGGACGAGCAGTACTTC. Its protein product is CASSWDRDEQYF. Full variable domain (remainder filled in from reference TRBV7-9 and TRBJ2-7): DTGVSQNPRHKITKRGQNVTFRCDPISEHNRLYWYRQTLGQGPEFLTYFQNEAQLEKSRLLSDRFSAERPKGSFSTLEIQRTEQGDSAMYLCASSWDRDEQYFGPGTRLTVT.